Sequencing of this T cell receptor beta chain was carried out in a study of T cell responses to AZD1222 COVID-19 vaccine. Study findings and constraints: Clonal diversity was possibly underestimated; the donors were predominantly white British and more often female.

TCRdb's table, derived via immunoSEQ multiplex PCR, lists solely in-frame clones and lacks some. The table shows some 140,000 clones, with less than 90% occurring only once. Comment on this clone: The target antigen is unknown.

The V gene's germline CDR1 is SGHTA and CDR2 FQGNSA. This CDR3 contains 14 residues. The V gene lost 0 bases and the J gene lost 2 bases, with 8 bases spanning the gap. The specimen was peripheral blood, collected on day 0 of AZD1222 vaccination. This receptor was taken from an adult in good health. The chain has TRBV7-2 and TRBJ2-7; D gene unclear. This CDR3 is CASSLAGFTYEQYF. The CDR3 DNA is TGTGCCAGCAGCTTAGCAGGGTTCACCTACGAGCAGTACTTC.